Listed below are T cell receptor beta chains from one sample, sequenced in a study of cytomegalovirus exposure and HLA in healthy donors. Some clones are missing from TCRdb's copy, which holds only in-frame ones; the method was immunoSEQ multiplex PCR. There are approximately 97,000 clones in the sample; 50% to 70% occur only once, and about 4.5% lies in the top ten. Sequencing was performed on PBMCs. Every receptor here comes from a human donor in good health. Each CDR3 is given with its conserved first and last residue. Fields, in order: V gene, clone size, D gene, J gene, CDR3 protein, CDR3 DNA. A D gene is named only where the DNA matches it firmly. Clone size is shown for a subset of rows, as once, few, many or a class of expanded clone.

>TRBV27|NA|NA|TRBJ2-7
CASRPGKVTSTQYF
TGTGCCAGCCGCCCCGGGAAGGTTACTTCCACGCAGTACTTC
>TRBV4-2|few|TRBD2|TRBJ2-7
CASSQDQSSGRLGGREQYF
TGTGCCAGCAGCCAAGATCAGAGTAGCGGGAGGCTGGGCGGTCGAGAGCAGTACTTC
>TRBV27|few|NA|TRBJ2-5
CASSRGMGQETQYF
TGTGCCAGCAGTCGAGGGATGGGCCAAGAGACCCAGTACTTC
>TRBV30|NA|NA|TRBJ1-6
CAWSDQNSPLHF
TGTGCCTGGAGTGACCAGAATTCACCCCTCCACTTT
>TRBV29-1|NA|TRBD2|TRBJ2-7
CSVERLAGGMYF
TGCAGCGTTGAGAGACTAGCGGGAGGGATGTACTTC
>TRBV2|NA|TRBD2|TRBJ2-5
CASSDAGGVETQYF
TGTGCCAGCAGTGATGCGGGAGGGGTGGAGACCCAGTACTTC
>TRBV6-1|NA|NA|TRBJ2-3
CASSSLRDQYF
TGTGCCAGCAGCAGTCTCCGGGATCAGTATTTT
>TRBV15|NA|NA|TRBJ1-5
CATSRDAGSNQPQHF
TGTGCCACCAGCAGAGATGCCGGTAGCAATCAGCCCCAGCATTTT
>TRBV25-1|NA|NA|TRBJ2-5
CASSEPLQGREETQYF
TGTGCCAGCAGTGAACCTCTCCAGGGGCGAGAAGAGACCCAGTACTTC
>TRBV6-1|NA|NA|TRBJ1-2
CASSEGRYYGYTF
TGTGCCAGCAGTGAAGGCAGGTACTATGGCTACACCTTC